The 26 T cell receptor beta chains reported below all come from one sample, sequenced in a study of control samples from healthy donors and cancer patients. TCRdb's table, derived via immunoSEQ multiplex PCR, lists solely in-frame clones and lacks some. The sample lists 60,000 to 75,000 clones, roughly 90% occurring once. Sequenced sample: PBMCs. The source is a man in his 60s with colorectal cancer.

This sequence joins TRBV9 and TRBJ2-3; D is uncertain. V was cut by 0 bases and J by 2 bases, with 4 bases left in between. Germline V gene data show CDR1 as SGDLS and CDR2 as YYNGEE. The CDR3 totals 13 residues. As DNA, the CDR3 is TGTGCCAGCAGCGTAGTCACCACAGATACGCAGTATTTT. Encoded protein: CASSVVTTDTQYF.

This clone was picked up one time. This chain connects TRBV29-1 to TRBJ2-1; 8 bases map to TRBD1. This CDR3 comprises 14 residues. With 3 bases clipped from V and 7 bases from J, the junction kept 8 bases outside the gene matches. The V gene's germline CDR1 is SQVTM and CDR2 ANQGSEA. CDR3 sequence: CSVEGDRGRNEQFF. The CDR3 bases are TGCAGCGTTGAGGGTGACAGGGGTAGGAATGAGCAGTTCTTC.

The chain employs TRBV19 and TRBJ1-3, with 7 bases aligning to TRBD1. CDR1 and CDR2 (germline): LNHDA, SQIVND (reference sequence). This CDR3 spans 15 amino acids. J was trimmed by 0 bases and V by 6 bases; bases with no gene match: 5. CDR3 amino acids: CASSSGQHSGNTIYF. CDR3 nucleotide sequence: TGTGCCAGTAGCTCGGGACAGCACTCTGGAAACACCATATATTTT.

The rearrangement uses TRBV7-8 and TRBJ2-7; 10 nucleotides match TRBD1. CDR1 and CDR2 (germline): SGHVS, FQNEAQ. This CDR3 region has 17 residues. V shed 5 bases, J shed 6 bases, and the junction held 16 bases outside the gene matches. The CDR3 region is CASSPRRLDWDRGEQYF. Written as DNA, the CDR3 is TGTGCCAGCAGCCCGCGCCGATTAGACTGGGACAGGGGCGAGCAGTACTTC.

By frequency in the sample, this clone is medium-sized. This chain joins TRBV7-9 and TRBJ1-1, with no clear D. Germline CDR1 SEHNR, CDR2 FQNEAQ (reference sequence). V lost 6 bases and J lost 0, with 8 bases in between. This CDR3 comprises 13 residues. The DNA of the CDR3 is TGTGCCAGCAGAGATGGGGTGAACACTGAAGCTTTCTTT. It encodes CASRDGVNTEAFF.

The rearrangement links TRBV27 to TRBJ2-1; D is perhaps TRBD1 (6 bases). CDR1 MNHEY and CDR2 SMNVEV come from the germline V gene (reference sequence). This CDR3 region has 13 residues. V was shortened by 9 bases and J by 6 bases, with 15 bases between the two germline ends. The CDR3 coding sequence is TGTGCCAGGAGCAACAGGGCGGTCAATGAGCAGTTCTTC. Encoded protein: CARSNRAVNEQFF.

This chain uses TRBV3-1 (or the pseudogene TRBV3-2) with TRBJ1-4; 11 bases align to TRBD1. CDR3 size: 17 residues. Trimming at V came to 6 bases and at J to 4 bases, leaving 10 bases not matched to a gene. Germline assignment: CDR1 LGHDT and CDR2 YNNKEL (reference sequence). The CDR3 DNA reads as TGTGCCAGCAGAGGTGGACAGGGGGCTGTCATTAATGAAAAACTGTTTTTT. Translating gives CASRGGQGAVINEKLFF.

The J gene is TRBJ1-6, the V gene TRBV30; TRBD1 aligns across 11 bases. CDR1 is GTSNPN and CDR2 is SVGIG in the germline V gene (reference sequence). This CDR3 has 12 amino acids. V shed 8 bases and J 7 bases; nucleotides not matched to a gene: 1. CDR3 loop: CAGDRGNSPLHF. The CDR3 DNA sequence: TGTGCCGGGGACAGGGGGAATTCACCCCTCCACTTT.

This rearrangement joins TRBV29-1 to TRBJ1-3; D remains ambiguous. The CDR3 covers 13 residues. Germline CDR1 SQVTM, CDR2 ANQGSEA. Trimming took 6 bases from V and 0 from J, leaving 9 bases between them. In DNA, the CDR3 is TGCAGCGTCGCAGCTAACTCTGGAAACACCATATATTTT. It specifies CSVAANSGNTIYF.

The rearrangement uses TRBV12-3 or TRBV12-4 and TRBJ2-7; D is ambiguous. With 6 bases removed from V and 6 bases from J, the gap between germline ends came to 12 bases. This CDR3 comprises 12 residues. CDR3 sequence reads: CASSLSQLEQYF. CDR3 bases: TGTGCCAGCAGCCTTAGCCAGCTCGAGCAGTACTTC.

CDR3 DNA sequence: TGTGCCAGCAGTTATGGACCGAGCTCCTACAATGAGCAGTTCTTC. Translation gives CASSYGPSSYNEQFF. The chain has TRBV6-6 and TRBJ2-1; D unclear. Per germline, CDR1 MNHNY and CDR2 SVGAGI (reference sequence). This CDR3 is 15 amino acids long. Trimming pared 3 bases from V and 0 bases from J, leaving 9 bases between.

V usage is TRBV7-8 and J usage is TRBJ1-5; the D is unclear. Trimming removed 0 bases from V and 0 bases from J, with 6 bases in between. CDR1 is SGHVS, CDR2 FQNEAQ, per germline. This CDR3 spans 15 amino acids. The CDR3 sequence is CASSLAVNSNQPQHF. DNA for the CDR3: TGTGCCAGCAGCTTAGCAGTGAATAGCAATCAGCCCCAGCATTTT.

The J gene is TRBJ2-2, the V gene TRBV29-1; weak D call: TRBD2 (6 bases). Germline assignment: CDR1 SQVTM and CDR2 ANQGSEA. The CDR3 spans 14 residues. The V end lost 5 bases, the J end lost 2 bases, and 12 bases lay between the germline ends. The CDR3 DNA sequence: TGCAGCGTTTGGAGGGGCCTAAACACCGGGGAGCTGTTTTTT. This sequence encodes CSVWRGLNTGELFF.

The chain has TRBV9 and TRBJ2-5; the match to TRBD2 covers 9 bases. The CDR3 covers 16 residues. Per the germline V gene, CDR1 is SGDLS and CDR2 is YYNGEE. The V gene end was trimmed by 0 bases and the J gene end by 4 bases; junction bases not matched to a gene: 7. The CDR3 loop is CASSVGGGGAGETQYF. The CDR3 region has the DNA TGTGCCAGCAGCGTAGGGGGCGGGGGGGCCGGAGAGACCCAGTACTTC.

The chain uses TRBV12-3 or TRBV12-4 and TRBJ2-7; D is unresolved. V shed 2 bases and J shed 10 bases, with 9 bases lying between them. This CDR3 region has 11 residues. CDR3 loop: CASSLLGSQYF. As DNA, the CDR3 is TGTGCCAGCAGTTTATTGGGATCTCAGTACTTC.

The genes are TRBV6-5 and TRBJ2-3, with unresolved D. The CDR3 totals 15 residues. Germline V gene sequence: CDR1 MNHEY, CDR2 SVGAGI. Trimming took off 2 bases at V and 2 bases at J, with 11 bases between the two ends. The CDR3, as DNA: TGTGCCAGCAGTTACACACTACCCTCCACAGATACGCAGTATTTT. This translates into CASSYTLPSTDTQYF.

The chain links TRBV5-6 to TRBJ2-3; D remains ambiguous. Trimming removed 2 bases from V and 5 bases from J, with 18 bases in between. The CDR3 length is 16 residues. CDR1 is SGHDT and CDR2 is YYEEEE in the germline V gene. The CDR3 DNA reads as TGTGCCAGCAGCTTTAGGGCCCGGACCAGAAGAGATACGCAGTATTTT. This encodes CASSFRARTRRDTQYF.

The chain couples TRBV2 to TRBJ2-5, with a tentative D call TRBD2 (5 bases). The CDR3 runs to 14 residues. From germline, CDR1 is SNHLY and CDR2 FYNNEI. V was pared by 0 bases and J by 2 bases, with 7 bases between. The CDR3 region is CASSEASGQETQYF. The CDR3 coding sequence is TGTGCCAGCAGTGAAGCCAGCGGTCAAGAGACCCAGTACTTC.

The V and J genes are TRBV19 and TRBJ1-1; D call uncertain. The V end was cut by 9 bases, the J end by 0 bases, with 11 bases between. CDR1 and CDR2 (germline): LNHDA, SQIVND (reference sequence). This CDR3 is 13 amino acids long. CDR3 DNA: TGTGCCAGCTGGGGAGCCCTGAACACTGAAGCTTTCTTT. Protein: CASWGALNTEAFF.

The chain uses TRBV6-5 and TRBJ1-1; D may be TRBD1 (6 bases). CDR3 size: 13 residues. Germline V gives CDR1 MNHEY, CDR2 SVGAGI. The ends were cut back, 8 bases at V and 4 bases at J, with 14 bases in the middle. In DNA form, the CDR3 reads TGTGCCAGCGGGGGCTGGTTGGGCACTGAAGCTTTCTTT. Translation gives CASGGWLGTEAFF.

This chain joins TRBV7-2 and TRBJ2-2; D perhaps matches TRBD2 (5 bases). Germline V gene data show CDR1 as SGHTA and CDR2 as FQGNSA. The CDR3 totals 14 residues. Between the trimmed V and J ends, which lost 7 bases and 0 bases, there was a span of 9 bases. In nucleotides, the CDR3 is TGTGCCAGCATCGGAGGAACGAACACCGGGGAGCTGTTTTTT. The encoded protein is CASIGGTNTGELFF.

The rearrangement uses TRBV6-4 and TRBJ2-3; no clear D. Germline V gene sequence: CDR1 MRHNA, CDR2 SNTAGT. This CDR3 has 13 residues. V shed 8 bases and J shed 6 bases, with 15 bases lying between them. CDR3 DNA: TGTGCCAGCGAGGTACACGGCGGCGATACGCAGTATTTT. This sequence encodes CASEVHGGDTQYF.

The CDR3 is CASSDRQGIEQFF. CDR3 bases: TGTGCCAGCAGCGACAGACAGGGCATTGAGCAGTTCTTC. The chain has TRBV7-3 and TRBJ2-1, with 7 nucleotides matching TRBD1. CDR1 is SGHTA, CDR2 FQGTGA, per germline. V shed 5 bases and J 9 bases; nucleotides not matched to a gene: 7. The CDR3 is 13 residues long.

This rearrangement joins TRBV7-9 to TRBJ2-7; the D is unclear. In germline, CDR1 is SEHNR, CDR2 FQNEAQ (reference sequence). CDR3 length: 12 residues. V lost 5 bases and J lost 5, with 10 bases in between. CDR3 in DNA: TGTGCCAGCAGCCCCGGGCCGGACGAGCAGTACTTC. Encoded protein: CASSPGPDEQYF.

The chain carries TRBV2 and TRBJ2-7; D possibly corresponds to TRBD2 (5 bases). The CDR3 is made up of 13 amino acids. The germline CDR1 and CDR2 sequences are SNHLY and FYNNEI. Trimming took 8 bases from V and 7 from J, leaving 18 bases between them. The chain's CDR3 is CASLLGRSREQYF. The CDR3 DNA reads TGTGCCAGCCTTCTGGGGAGAAGTAGAGAGCAGTACTTC.

This chain uses TRBV30 with TRBJ2-5; 8 bases map to TRBD1. Trimming at V came to 2 bases and at J to 5 bases, leaving 4 bases not matched to a gene. CDR3 length equals 13 residues. The V gene's germline CDR1 is GTSNPN and CDR2 SVGIG (reference sequence). The CDR3 region has the DNA TGTGCCTGGAGTCCCGGACAGGGTGAGACCCAGTACTTC. Protein: CAWSPGQGETQYF.